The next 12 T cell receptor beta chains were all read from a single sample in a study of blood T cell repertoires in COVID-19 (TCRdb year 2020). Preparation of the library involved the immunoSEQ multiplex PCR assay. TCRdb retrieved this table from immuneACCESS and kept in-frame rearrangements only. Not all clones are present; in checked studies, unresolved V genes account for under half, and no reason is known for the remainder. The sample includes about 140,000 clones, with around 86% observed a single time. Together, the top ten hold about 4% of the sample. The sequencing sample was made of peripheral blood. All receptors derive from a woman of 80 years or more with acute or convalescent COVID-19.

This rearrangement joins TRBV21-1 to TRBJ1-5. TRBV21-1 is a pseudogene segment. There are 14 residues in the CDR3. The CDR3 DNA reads TGTGCCAGCAAGTCTAGACGGGACAATCAGCCCCAGCATTTT. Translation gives CASKSRRDNQPQHF.

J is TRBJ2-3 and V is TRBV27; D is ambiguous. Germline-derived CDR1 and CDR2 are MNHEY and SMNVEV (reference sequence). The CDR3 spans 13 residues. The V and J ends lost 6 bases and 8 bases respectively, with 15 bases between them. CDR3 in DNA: TGTGCCAGCAGGAAGACTGAGGTTGGTACGCAGTATTTT. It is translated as CASRKTEVGTQYF.

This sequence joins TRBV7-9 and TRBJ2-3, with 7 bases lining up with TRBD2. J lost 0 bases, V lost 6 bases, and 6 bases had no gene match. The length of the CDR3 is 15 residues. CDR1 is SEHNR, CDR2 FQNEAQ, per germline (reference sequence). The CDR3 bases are TGTGCCAGCAGTTACCTAGCGGCTAGCACAGATACGCAGTATTTT. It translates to CASSYLAASTDTQYF.

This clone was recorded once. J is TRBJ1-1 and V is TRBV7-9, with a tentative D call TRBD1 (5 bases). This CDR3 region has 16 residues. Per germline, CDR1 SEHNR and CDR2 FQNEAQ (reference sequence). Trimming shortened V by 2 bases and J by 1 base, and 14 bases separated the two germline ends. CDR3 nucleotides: TGTGCCAGCAGCTTATCTATAGGACAAAAGAACACTGAAGCTTTCTTT. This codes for CASSLSIGQKNTEAFF.

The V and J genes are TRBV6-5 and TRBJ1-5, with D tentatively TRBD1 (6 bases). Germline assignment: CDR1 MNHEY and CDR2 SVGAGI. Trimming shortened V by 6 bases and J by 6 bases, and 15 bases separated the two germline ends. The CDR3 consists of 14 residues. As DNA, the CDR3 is TGTGCCAGCAGCCGAACCAGGGGTGCTCAGCCCCAGCATTTT. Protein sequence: CASSRTRGAQPQHF.

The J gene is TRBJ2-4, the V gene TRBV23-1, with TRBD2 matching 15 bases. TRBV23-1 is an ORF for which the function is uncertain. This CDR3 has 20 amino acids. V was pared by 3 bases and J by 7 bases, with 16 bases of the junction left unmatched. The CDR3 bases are TGCGCCAGCAGTCATTCCCCGGGACTAGCGGGAGGATTGTGTAGGAACATTCAGTACTTC. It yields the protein CASSHSPGLAGGLCRNIQYF.

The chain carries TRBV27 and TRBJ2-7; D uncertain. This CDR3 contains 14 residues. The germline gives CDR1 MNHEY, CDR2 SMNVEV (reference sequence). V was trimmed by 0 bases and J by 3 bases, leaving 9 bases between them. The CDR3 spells CASSLSLNGYEQYF. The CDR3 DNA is TGTGCCAGCAGTTTATCGCTCAACGGCTACGAGCAGTACTTC.

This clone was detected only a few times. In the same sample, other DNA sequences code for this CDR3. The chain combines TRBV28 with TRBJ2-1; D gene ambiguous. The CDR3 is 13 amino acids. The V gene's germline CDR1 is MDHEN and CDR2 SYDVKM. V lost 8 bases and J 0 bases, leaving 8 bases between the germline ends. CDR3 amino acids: CASLAVSYNEQFF. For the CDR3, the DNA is TGTGCCAGCCTGGCGGTCTCCTACAATGAGCAGTTCTTC. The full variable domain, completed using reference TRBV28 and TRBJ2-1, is DVKVTQSSRYLVKRTGEKVFLECVQDMDHENMFWYRQDPGLGLRLIYFSYDVKMKEKGDIPEGYSVSREKKERFSLILESASTNQTSMYLCASLAVSYNEQFFGPGTRLTVL.

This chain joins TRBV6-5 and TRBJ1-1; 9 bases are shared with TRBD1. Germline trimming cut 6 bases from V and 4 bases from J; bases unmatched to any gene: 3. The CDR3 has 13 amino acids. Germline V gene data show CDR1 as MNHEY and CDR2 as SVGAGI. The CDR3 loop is CASRKTGGTEAFF. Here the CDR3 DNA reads TGTGCCAGCAGAAAGACAGGGGGCACTGAAGCTTTCTTT.

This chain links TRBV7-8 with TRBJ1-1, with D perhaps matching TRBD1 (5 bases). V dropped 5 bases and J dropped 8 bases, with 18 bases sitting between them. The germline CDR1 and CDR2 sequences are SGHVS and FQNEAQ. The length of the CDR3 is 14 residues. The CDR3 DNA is TGTGCCAGCAGCCGTGGGAATCAGGGACTAGAAGCTTTCTTT. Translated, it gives CASSRGNQGLEAFF.

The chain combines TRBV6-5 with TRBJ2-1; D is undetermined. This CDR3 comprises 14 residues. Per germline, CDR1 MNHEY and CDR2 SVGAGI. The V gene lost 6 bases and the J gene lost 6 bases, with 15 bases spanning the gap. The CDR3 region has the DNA TGTGCCAGCAGACCCTTCCTAGTGAGCAATGAGCAGTTCTTC. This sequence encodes CASRPFLVSNEQFF.

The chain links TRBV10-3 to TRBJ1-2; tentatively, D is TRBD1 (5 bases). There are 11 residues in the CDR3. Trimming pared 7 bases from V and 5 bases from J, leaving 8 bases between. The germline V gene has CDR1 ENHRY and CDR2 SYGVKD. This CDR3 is CAITEGYGYTF. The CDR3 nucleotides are TGTGCCATCACGGAGGGGTATGGCTACACCTTC.